The 3 T cell receptor beta chains listed next were all sequenced from one sample in a study of patients and donors after allogeneic stem cell transplantation. MiXCR, run by TCRdb on the RT-PCR reads, gives a single entry per CDR3 protein. The sample lists fewer than 250,000 distinct CDR3 sequences; 13% to 15% were seen once. The sample taken for sequencing was blood, either unsorted or a sorted T cell fraction (not recorded which). These TCRs come from a human donor who was either an allogeneic HSCT recipient or a stem cell or donor lymphocyte infusion donor (not recorded which). It is not recorded whose cells these are; they may come from a transplant donor.

This clonotype was counted a few times. The chain couples TRBV3-1 to TRBJ2-1; D gene uncertain. The CDR3 is 13 amino acids. Trimming cost V 4 bases and J 9 bases, with 13 bases left between them. In germline, CDR1 is LGHDT, CDR2 YNNKEL (reference sequence). The CDR3 DNA reads as TGTGCCAGCAGCCCCCAGGATACCGGTGAGCAGTTCTTC. Amino acids: CASSPQDTGEQFF.

Ten or more counts support this clonotype. As DNA, the CDR3 is TGTGCCAGCAGCCCCCTGGGGCTCACAGATACGCAGTATTTT. It encodes CASSPLGLTDTQYF. The chain joins TRBV11-2 to TRBJ2-3; D might be TRBD1 (5 bases). The V end was cut by 5 bases, the J end by 2 bases, with 11 bases between. CDR1 is SGHAT and CDR2 is FQNNGV in the germline V gene. This CDR3 contains 14 residues. The full variable domain, completed using reference TRBV11-2 and TRBJ2-3, is EAGVAQSPRYKIIEKRQSVAFWCNPISGHATLYWYQQILGQGPKLLIQFQNNGVVDDSQLPKDRFSAERLKGVDSTLKIQPAKLEDSAVYLCASSPLGLTDTQYFGPGTRLTVL.

This clonotype was counted ten times or more. The genes are TRBV11-1 and TRBJ2-3, with 11 bases lining up with TRBD2. This CDR3 is built from 19 residues. V dropped 4 bases and J dropped 4; count of bases not matched to a gene: 16. Germline-derived CDR1 and CDR2 are SGHAT and FQDESV (reference sequence). Here the CDR3 reads CASSSSERLAGRSADTQYF. CDR3 sequence (DNA): TGTGCCAGCAGCTCCAGTGAACGACTAGCGGGAAGGTCGGCAGATACGCAGTATTTT. The whole variable domain, remainder taken from reference TRBV11-1 and TRBJ2-3, is EAEVAQSPRYKITEKSQAVAFWCDPISGHATLYWYRQILGQGPELLVQFQDESVVDDSQLPKDRFSAERLKGVDSTLKIQPAELGDSAMYLCASSSSERLAGRSADTQYFGPGTRLTVL.